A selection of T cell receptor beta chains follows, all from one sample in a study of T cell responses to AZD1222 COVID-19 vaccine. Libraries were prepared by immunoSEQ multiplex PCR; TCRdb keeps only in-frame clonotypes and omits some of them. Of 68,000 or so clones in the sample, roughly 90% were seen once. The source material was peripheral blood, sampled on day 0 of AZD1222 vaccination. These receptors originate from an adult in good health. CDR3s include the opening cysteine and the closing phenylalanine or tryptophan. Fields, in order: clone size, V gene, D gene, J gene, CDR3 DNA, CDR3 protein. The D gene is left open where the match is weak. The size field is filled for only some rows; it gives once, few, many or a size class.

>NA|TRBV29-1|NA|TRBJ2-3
TGCAGCGTTGAAAATATGGGCGGGACCACAGATACGCAGTATTTT
CSVENMGGTTDTQYF
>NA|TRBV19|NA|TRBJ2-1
TGTGCCAGTACCCCGACCGTGTTTAGGGACAATGAGCAGTTCTTC
CASTPTVFRDNEQFF
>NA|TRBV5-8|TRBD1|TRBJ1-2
TGTGCCAGCAGCTTATCAGGGGGTCTTCAAGACTATGGCTACACCTTC
CASSLSGGLQDYGYTF
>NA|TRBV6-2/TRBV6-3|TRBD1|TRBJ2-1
TGTGCCAGCAGCCGGGGACAGGGGGGGATCAATGAGCAGTTCTTC
CASSRGQGGINEQFF
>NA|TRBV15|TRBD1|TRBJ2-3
TGTGCCACCAGCAGCCGACAGGGACCCGATACGCAGTATTTT
CATSSRQGPDTQYF
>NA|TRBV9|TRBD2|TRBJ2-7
TGTGCCAGCAGCGTAAGCATTAGCGGGTCCTACGAGCAGTACTTC
CASSVSISGSYEQYF
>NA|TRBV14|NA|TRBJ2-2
TGTGCCAGCAGCCAGGCGATCTCAGGGGCCGGGGAGCTGTTTTTT
CASSQAISGAGELFF
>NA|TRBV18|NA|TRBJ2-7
TGTGCCAGCTCGTTCCGGCAGGGAGGATACGAGCAGTACTTC
CASSFRQGGYEQYF
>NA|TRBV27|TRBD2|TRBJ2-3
TGTGCCAGCGCCCGACCGACTAGCGGGAGAATAGATACGCAGTATTTT
CASARPTSGRIDTQYF
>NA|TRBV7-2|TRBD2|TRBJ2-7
TGTGCCAGCAGCCTACTAGCGGGACAGTCCTACGAGCAGTACTTC
CASSLLAGQSYEQYF
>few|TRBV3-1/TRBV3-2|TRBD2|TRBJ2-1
TGTGCCAGCAGCCAATTCTATAGCGGGAGCGACAATGAGCAGTTCTTC
CASSQFYSGSDNEQFF
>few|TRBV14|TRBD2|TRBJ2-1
TGTGCCAGCAGCCAAGAGGCGACTAGCGGATCGAGCTCCTACAATGAGCAGTTCTTC
CASSQEATSGSSSYNEQFF